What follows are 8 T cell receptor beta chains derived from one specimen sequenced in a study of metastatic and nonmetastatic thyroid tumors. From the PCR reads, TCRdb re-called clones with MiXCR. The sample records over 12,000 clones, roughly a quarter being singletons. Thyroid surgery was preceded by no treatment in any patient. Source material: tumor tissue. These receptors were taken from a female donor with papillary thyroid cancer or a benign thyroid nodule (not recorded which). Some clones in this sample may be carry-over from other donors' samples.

The CDR3 region has the DNA TGTGCCAGCAGCTTAGAGGTACTGGAAGCTTTCTTT. Its translation: CASSLEVLEAFF. The V gene is TRBV7-9, the J gene TRBJ1-1; D not resolved. Per the germline V gene, CDR1 is SEHNR and CDR2 is FQNEAQ (reference sequence). The V and J ends lost 1 base and 8 bases respectively, with 8 bases between them. This CDR3 is 12 amino acids long. Based on the CDR3 plus reference TRBV7-9 and TRBJ1-1, the full variable domain is DTGVSQNPRHKITKRGQNVTFRCDPISEHNRLYWYRQTLGQGPEFLTYFQNEAQLEKSRLLSDRFSAERPKGSFSTLEIQRTEQGDSAMYLCASSLEVLEAFFGQGTRLTVV.

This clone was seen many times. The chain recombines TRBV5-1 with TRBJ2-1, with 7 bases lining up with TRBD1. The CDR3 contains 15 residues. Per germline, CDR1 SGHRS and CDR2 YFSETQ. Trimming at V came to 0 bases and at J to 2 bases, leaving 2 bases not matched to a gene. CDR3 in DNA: TGCGCCAGCAGCTTGGGACAGGGTACCTACAATGAGCAGTTCTTC. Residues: CASSLGQGTYNEQFF.

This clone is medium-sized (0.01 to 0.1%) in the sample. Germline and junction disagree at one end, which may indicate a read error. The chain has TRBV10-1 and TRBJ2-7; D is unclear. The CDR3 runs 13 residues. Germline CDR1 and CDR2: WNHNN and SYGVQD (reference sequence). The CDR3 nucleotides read TGCGCCAGCGACGACTCCTACTCCCACGAGCAGTACTTC. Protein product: CASDDSYSHEQYF.

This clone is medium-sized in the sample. CDR3 nucleotide sequence: TGTGCCAGCAGTCTTCGTCCCGGGACAGGGGGGGTCGCCTATGGCTACACCTTC. This sequence encodes CASSLRPGTGGVAYGYTF. This chain links TRBV12-3 or TRBV12-4 with TRBJ1-2; TRBD1 matches 11 bases. Trimming cost V 5 bases and J 4 bases; bases outside gene matches: 15. The CDR3 contains 18 residues.

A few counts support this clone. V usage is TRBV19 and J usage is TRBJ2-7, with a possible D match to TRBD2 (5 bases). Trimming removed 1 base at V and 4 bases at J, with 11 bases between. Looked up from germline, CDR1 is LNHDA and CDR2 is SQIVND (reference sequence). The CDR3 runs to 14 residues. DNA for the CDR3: TGTGCCAGTAGTATAGTGGGAGCAGATTACGAGCAGTACTTC. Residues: CASSIVGADYEQYF.

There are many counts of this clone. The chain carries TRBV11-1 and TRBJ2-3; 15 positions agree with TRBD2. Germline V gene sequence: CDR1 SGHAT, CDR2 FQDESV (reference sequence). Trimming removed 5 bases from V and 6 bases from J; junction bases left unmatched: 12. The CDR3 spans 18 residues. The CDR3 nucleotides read TGTGCCAGCAGCGCAGGGGCGCCGGGACTAGCGGGAGGTGATACGCAGTATTTT. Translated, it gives CASSAGAPGLAGGDTQYF.

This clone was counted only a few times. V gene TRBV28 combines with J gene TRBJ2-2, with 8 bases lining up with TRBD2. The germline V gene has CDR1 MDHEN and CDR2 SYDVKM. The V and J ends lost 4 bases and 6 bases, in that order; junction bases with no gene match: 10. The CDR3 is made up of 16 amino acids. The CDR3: CASSSPSGRGPGELFF. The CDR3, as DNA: TGTGCCAGCAGTTCCCCCAGCGGGAGAGGGCCCGGGGAGCTGTTTTTT.

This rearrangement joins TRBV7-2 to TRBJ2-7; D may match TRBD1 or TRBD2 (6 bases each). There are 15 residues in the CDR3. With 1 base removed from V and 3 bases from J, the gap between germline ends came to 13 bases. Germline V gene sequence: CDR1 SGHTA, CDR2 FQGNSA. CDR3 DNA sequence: TGTGCCAGCAGCTTAGGAGGGGGGCTATTCTACGAGCAGTACTTC. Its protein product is CASSLGGGLFYEQYF.